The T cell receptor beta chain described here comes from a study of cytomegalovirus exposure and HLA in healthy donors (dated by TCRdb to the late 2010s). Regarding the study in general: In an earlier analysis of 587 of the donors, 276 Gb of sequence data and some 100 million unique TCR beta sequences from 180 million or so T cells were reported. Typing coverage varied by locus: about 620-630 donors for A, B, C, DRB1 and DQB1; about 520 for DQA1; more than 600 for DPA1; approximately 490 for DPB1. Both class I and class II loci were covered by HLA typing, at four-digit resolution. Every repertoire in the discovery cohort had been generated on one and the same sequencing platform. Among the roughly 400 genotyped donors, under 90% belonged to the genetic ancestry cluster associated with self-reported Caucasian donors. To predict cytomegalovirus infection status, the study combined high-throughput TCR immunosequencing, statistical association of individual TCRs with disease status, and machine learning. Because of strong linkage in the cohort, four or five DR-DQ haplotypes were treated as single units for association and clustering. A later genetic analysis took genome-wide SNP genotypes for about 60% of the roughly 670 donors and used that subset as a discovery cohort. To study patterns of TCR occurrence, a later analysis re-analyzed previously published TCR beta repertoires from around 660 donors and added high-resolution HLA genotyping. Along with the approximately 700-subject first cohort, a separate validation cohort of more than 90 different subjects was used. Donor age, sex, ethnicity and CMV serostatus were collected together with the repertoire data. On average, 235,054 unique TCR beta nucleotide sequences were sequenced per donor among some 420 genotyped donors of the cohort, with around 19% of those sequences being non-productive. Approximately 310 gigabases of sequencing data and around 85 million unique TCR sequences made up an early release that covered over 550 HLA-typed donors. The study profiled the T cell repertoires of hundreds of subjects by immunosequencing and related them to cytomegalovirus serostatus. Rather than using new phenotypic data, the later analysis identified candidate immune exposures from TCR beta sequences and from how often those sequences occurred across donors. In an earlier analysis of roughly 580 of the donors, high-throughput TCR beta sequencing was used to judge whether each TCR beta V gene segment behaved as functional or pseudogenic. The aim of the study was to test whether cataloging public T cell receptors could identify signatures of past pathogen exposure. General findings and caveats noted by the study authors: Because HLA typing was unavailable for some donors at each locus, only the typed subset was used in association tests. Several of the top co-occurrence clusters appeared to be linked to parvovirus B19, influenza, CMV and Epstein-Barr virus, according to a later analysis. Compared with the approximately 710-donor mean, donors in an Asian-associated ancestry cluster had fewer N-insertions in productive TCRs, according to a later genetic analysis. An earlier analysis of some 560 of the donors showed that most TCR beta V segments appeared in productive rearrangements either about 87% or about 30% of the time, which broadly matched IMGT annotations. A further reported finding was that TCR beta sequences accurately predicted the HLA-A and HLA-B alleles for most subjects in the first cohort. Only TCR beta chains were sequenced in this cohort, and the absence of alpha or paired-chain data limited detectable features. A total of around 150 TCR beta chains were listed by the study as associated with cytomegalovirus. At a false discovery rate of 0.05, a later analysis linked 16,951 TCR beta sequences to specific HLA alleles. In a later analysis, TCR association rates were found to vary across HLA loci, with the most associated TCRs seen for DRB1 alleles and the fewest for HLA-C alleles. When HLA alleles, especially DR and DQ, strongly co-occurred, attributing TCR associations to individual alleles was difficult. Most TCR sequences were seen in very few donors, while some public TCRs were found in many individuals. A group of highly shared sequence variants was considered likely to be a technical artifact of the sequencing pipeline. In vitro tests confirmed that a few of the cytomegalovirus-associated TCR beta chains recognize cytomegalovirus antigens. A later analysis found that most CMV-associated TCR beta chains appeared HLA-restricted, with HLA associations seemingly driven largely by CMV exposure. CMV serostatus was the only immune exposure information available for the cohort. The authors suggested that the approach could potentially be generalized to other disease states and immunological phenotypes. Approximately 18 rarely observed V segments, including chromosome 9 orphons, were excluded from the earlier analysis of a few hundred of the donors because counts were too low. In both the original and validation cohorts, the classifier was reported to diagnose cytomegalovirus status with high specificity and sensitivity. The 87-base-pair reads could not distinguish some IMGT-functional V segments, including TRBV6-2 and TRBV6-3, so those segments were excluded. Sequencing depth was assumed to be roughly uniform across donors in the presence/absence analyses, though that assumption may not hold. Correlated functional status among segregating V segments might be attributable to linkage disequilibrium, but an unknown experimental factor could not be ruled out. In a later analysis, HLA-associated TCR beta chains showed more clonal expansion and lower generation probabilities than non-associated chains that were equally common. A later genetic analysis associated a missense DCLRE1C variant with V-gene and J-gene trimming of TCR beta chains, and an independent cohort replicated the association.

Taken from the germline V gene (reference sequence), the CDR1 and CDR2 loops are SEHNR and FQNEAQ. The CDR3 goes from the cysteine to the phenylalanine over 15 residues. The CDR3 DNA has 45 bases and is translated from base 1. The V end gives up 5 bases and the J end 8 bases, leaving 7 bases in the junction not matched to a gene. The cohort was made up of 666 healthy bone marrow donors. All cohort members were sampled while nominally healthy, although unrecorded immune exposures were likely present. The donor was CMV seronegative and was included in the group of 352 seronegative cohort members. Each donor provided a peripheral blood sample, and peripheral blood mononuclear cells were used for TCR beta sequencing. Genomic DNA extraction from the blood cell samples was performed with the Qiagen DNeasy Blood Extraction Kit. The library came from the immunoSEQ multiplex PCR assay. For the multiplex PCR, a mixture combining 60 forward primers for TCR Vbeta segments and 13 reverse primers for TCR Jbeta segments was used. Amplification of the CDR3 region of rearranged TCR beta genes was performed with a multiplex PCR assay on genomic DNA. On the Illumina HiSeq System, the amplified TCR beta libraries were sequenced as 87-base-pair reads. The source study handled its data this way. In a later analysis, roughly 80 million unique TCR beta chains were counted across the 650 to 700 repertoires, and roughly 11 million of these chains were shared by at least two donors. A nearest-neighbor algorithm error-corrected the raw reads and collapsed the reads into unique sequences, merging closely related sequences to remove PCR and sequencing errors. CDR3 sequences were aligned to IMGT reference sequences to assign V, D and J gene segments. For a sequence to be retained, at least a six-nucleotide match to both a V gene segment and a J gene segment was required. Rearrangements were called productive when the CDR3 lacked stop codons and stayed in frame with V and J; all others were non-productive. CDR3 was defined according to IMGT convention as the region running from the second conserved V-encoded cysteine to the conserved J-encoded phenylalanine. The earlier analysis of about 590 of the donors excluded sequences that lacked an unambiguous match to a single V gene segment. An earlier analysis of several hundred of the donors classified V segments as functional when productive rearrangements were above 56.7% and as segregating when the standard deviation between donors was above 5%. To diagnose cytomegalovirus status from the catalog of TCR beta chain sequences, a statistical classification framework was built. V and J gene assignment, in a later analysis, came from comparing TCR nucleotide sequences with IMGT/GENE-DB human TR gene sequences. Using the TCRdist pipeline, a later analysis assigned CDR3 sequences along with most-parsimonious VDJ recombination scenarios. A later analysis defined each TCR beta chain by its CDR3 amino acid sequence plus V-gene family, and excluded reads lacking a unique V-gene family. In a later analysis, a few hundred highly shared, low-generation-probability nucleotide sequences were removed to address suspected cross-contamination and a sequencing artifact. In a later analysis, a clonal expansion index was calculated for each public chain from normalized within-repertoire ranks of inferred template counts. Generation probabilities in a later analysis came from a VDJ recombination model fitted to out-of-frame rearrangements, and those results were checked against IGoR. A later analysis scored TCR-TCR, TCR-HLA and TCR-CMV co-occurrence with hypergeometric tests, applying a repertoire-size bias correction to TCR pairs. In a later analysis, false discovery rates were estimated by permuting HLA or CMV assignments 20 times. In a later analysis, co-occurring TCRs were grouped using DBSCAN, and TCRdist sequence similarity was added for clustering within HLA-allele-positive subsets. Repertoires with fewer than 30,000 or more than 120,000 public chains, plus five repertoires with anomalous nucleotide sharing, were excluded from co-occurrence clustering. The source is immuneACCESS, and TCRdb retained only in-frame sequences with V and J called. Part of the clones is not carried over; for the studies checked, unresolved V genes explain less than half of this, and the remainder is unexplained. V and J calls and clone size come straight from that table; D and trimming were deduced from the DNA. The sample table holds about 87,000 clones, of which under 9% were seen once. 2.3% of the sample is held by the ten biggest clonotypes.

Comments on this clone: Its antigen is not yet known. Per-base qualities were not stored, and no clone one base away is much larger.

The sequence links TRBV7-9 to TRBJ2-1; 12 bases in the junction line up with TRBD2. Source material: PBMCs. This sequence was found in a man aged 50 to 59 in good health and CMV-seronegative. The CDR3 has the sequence CASSETSGSVDEQFF. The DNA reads TGTGCCAGCAGCGAGACTAGCGGGAGTGTCGATGAGCAGTTCTTC.